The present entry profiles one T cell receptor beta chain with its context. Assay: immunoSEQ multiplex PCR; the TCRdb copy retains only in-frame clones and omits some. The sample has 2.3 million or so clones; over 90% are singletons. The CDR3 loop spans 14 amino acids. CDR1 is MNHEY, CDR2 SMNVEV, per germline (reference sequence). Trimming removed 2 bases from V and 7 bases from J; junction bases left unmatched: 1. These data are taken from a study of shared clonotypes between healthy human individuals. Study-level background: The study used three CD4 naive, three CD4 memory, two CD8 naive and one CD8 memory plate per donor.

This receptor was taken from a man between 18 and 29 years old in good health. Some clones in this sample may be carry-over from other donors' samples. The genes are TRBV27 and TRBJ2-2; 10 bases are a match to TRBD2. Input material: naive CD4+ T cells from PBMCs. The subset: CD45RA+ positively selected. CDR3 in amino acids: CASSLEREGGELFF. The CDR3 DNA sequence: TGTGCCAGCAGTTTAGAGCGGGAGGGCGGGGAGCTGTTTTTT.